This T cell receptor (beta chain) was found in a study of T cells in Graves' hyperthyroidism and ophthalmopathy. Looking at the study overall: Peripheral blood samples were taken at initial diagnosis, prior to any treatment. Study observations and caveats: Most thyroid clonotypes with frequency above 0.001 were detected in blood.

In its sample, this clonotype was seen many times. The antigen is not known. The germline gives CDR1 SGHTA, CDR2 FQGTGA. This CDR3 has 16 residues. V trimming: 5 bases; J trimming: 3 bases; junction bases outside the gene matches: 6. The CDR3 regions of TCR beta were amplified from RNA transcripts. In the first-round RT-PCR of the TCR CDR3, the HTBI primer set was used. TCRdb used MiXCR to reprocess the multiplex PCR reads, holding one entry per CDR3 protein. There are hundreds of thousands of distinct CDR3 sequences in the sample; around 14% occur only once, and roughly 5.7% lies in the top ten. The sequenced sample consisted of blood. The chain links TRBV7-3 to TRBJ2-1, with 11 nucleotides matching TRBD2. The clonotype comes from a woman aged 25 to 39 with Graves' hyperthyroidism that later progressed to Graves' ophthalmopathy. The DNA of the CDR3 is TGTGCCAGCAGCCCAAAACTAGCGGGAGACTACAATGAGCAGTTCTTC. It is translated as CASSPKLAGDYNEQFF.